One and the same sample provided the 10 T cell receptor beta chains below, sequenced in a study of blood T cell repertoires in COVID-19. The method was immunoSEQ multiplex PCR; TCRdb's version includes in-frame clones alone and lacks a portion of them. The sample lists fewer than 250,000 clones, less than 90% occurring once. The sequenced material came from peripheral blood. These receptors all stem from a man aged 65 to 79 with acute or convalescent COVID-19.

The CDR3 loop is CASRPYRGGTQYF. CDR3 DNA: TGTGCCAGCAGGCCATACAGGGGAGGTACGCAGTATTTT. The rearrangement joins TRBV6-5 to TRBJ2-3; a possible D gene is TRBD1 (7 bases). This CDR3 contains 13 residues. V shed 6 bases and J shed 8 bases, with 15 bases lying between them. Germline V gene lookup returns CDR1 MNHEY and CDR2 SVGAGI.

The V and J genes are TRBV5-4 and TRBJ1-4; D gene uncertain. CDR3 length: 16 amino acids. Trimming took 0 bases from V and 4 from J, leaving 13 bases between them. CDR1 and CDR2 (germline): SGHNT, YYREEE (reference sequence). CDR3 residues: CASSLDGRGSNEKLFF. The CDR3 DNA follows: TGTGCCAGCAGCTTGGATGGGCGGGGAAGTAATGAAAAACTGTTTTTT.

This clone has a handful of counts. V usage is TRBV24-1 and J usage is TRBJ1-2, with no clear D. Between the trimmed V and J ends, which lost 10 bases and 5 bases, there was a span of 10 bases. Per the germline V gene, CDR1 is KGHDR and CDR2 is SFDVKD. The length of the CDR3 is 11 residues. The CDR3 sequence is CATSGGYGYTF. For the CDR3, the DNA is TGTGCCACATCAGGAGGATATGGCTACACCTTC.

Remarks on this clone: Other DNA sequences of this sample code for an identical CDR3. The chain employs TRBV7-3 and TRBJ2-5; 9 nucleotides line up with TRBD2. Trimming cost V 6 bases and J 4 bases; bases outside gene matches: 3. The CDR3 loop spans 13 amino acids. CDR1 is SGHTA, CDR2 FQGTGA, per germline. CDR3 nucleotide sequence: TGTGCCAGCAGTCTTAGCGGGAGAGAGACCCAGTACTTC. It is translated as CASSLSGRETQYF.

CDR3 residues: CASSLPGAGNQPQHF. The CDR3, as DNA: TGTGCCAGCAGTTTACCAGGGGCGGGCAATCAGCCCCAGCATTTT. This chain links TRBV28 with TRBJ1-5, with D possibly matching TRBD1 (6 bases). Trimming pared 2 bases from V and 2 bases from J, leaving 10 bases between. The germline gives CDR1 MDHEN, CDR2 SYDVKM. This CDR3 region has 15 residues.

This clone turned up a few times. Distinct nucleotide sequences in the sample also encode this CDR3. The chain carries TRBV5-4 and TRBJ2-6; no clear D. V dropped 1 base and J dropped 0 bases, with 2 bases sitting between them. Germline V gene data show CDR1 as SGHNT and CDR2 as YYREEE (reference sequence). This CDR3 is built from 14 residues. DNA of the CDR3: TGTGCCAGCAGCTTGTACTCTGGGGCCAACGTCCTGACTTTC. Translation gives CASSLYSGANVLTF. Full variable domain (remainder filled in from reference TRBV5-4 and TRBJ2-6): ETGVTQSPTHLIKTRGQQVTLRCSSQSGHNTVSWYQQALGQGPQFIFQYYREEENGRGNFPPRFSGLQFPNYSSELNVNALELDDSALYLCASSLYSGANVLTFGAGSRLTVL.

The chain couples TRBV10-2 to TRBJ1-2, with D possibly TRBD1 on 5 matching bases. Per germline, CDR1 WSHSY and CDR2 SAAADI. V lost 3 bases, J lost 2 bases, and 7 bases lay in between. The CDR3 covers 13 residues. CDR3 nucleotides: TGCGCCAGCAGTGACAGGGCCAACTATGGCTACACCTTC. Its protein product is CASSDRANYGYTF.

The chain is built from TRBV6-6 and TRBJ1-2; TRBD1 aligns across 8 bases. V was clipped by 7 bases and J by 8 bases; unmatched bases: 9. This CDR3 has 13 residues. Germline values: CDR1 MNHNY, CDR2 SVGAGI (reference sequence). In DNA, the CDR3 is TGTGCCAGCACCCCAGGGGGCTTAAAGGGCTACACCTTC. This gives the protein CASTPGGLKGYTF.

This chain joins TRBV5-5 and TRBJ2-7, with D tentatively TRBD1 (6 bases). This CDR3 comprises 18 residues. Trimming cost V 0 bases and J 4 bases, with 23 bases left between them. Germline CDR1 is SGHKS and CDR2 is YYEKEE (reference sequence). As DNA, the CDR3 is TGTGCCAGCAGCTTGGGGCGCGCAGGGGCCTCGGTCATTTACGAGCAGTACTTC. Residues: CASSLGRAGASVIYEQYF.

The CDR3 loop is CASSQTSGSETGELFF. As DNA, the CDR3 is TGTGCCAGCAGCCAAACTAGCGGGAGTGAAACCGGGGAGCTGTTTTTT. The chain uses TRBV4-2 and TRBJ2-2; 11 positions agree with TRBD2. V lost 2 bases and J lost 5; bases outside the gene matches: 4. Germline CDR1 reads LGHNA; CDR2 reads YNFKEQ. The CDR3 is 16 amino acids.